This T cell receptor (beta chain) was sequenced in a study of blood T cell repertoires in COVID-19. Across the study: Samples came from the United States, Italy and Spain, spanning acute and convalescent COVID-19. In each case, the material was cDNA or gDNA derived from T cells, B-cell-depleted T cells, or PBMCs.

Data came from immunoSEQ multiplex PCR; TCRdb stores just in-frame clones and leaves some out. Altogether about 250,000 clones are present, 65% to 90% being singletons, with the ten largest covering around 9.8%. Participants, about 18 to 100 years old, spanned fewer than 25 US areas. Germline V gene lookup returns CDR1 GTSNPN and CDR2 SVGIG (reference sequence). V lost 2 bases and J 6 bases, leaving 11 bases between the germline ends. There are 12 residues in the CDR3. The chain links TRBV30 to TRBJ2-7; no definite D call. The origin of this receptor is a woman aged 45-59 years with acute COVID-19. The sequenced sample was PBMCs or T cells enriched from blood (not recorded which). DNA for the CDR3: TGTGCCTGGAGTCTCTACTCTCCCGAGCAGTACTTC. Its translation is CAWSLYSPEQYF.